A single sample is the source of the 4 T cell receptor beta chains below, sequenced in a study of technical replicates of blood from a handful of donors. Using immunoSEQ multiplex PCR, the repertoire was profiled, and TCRdb retains in-frame clones only, with some absent. The sample shows tens of thousands of clones, approximately 91% of them seen only once. Source material: T cells isolated from PBMCs. The receptors were sampled from a human donor in good health.

The chain links TRBV10-1 to TRBJ1-1; perhaps TRBD1 as D (5 bases). Deletions cut 3 bases from V and 3 bases from J, with 8 bases between. Germline assignment: CDR1 WNHNN and CDR2 SYGVQD (reference sequence). The CDR3 is 13 amino acids. The CDR3 spells CASSDTGYTEAFF. The CDR3 DNA is TGCGCCAGCAGTGATACAGGCTACACTGAAGCTTTCTTT.

The chain couples TRBV28 to TRBJ2-2, with D possibly being TRBD2 (5 bases). The CDR3 has 15 amino acids. V was clipped by 6 bases and J by 0 bases, with 11 bases between them. CDR1 MDHEN and CDR2 SYDVKM come from the germline V gene. For the CDR3, the DNA is TGTGCCAGCAGCCAGCGGATCGCGAACACCGGGGAGCTGTTTTTT. This gives the protein CASSQRIANTGELFF. The whole variable domain, filled in from reference TRBV28 and TRBJ2-2, reads DVKVTQSSRYLVKRTGEKVFLECVQDMDHENMFWYRQDPGLGLRLIYFSYDVKMKEKGDIPEGYSVSREKKERFSLILESASTNQTSMYLCASSQRIANTGELFFGEGSRLTVL.

This chain links TRBV10-1 with TRBJ1-3; D unclear. The CDR3 totals 13 residues. V shed 3 bases and J shed 0 bases, with 3 bases lying between them. Germline CDR1 is WNHNN and CDR2 is SYGVQD (reference sequence). CDR3 in amino acids: CASSDSSGNTIYF. In DNA form, the CDR3 reads TGCGCCAGCAGTGACAGCTCTGGAAACACCATATATTTT.

The chain recombines TRBV5-6 with TRBJ2-1, with D unclear. In germline, CDR1 is SGHDT, CDR2 YYEEEE. V lost 6 bases and J 0 bases, leaving 16 bases between the germline ends. This CDR3 is built from 16 residues. CDR3 nucleotides: TGTGCCAGCAACAAATTCGTGGAGAGCTCCTACAATGAGCAGTTCTTC. This encodes CASNKFVESSYNEQFF. Full variable domain (missing parts from reference TRBV5-6 and TRBJ2-1): DAGVTQSPTHLIKTRGQQVTLRCSPKSGHDTVSWYQQALGQGPQFIFQYYEEEERQRGNFPDRFSGHQFPNYSSELNVNALLLGDSALYLCASNKFVESSYNEQFFGPGTRLTVL.